Following are 26 T cell receptor beta chains from one sample sequenced in a study of cytotoxic CD8 clonotypes in ibrutinib-treated CLL. The method was immunoSEQ multiplex PCR; TCRdb's version includes in-frame clones alone and lacks a portion of them. Counted here are some 130,000 clones, roughly 85% occurring once; the ten biggest clones make up about 1.9%. This specimen consisted of PBMCs, obtained after 24 months of ibrutinib treatment. The receptor set was obtained from a human donor with chronic lymphocytic leukemia.

The chain employs TRBV5-4 and TRBJ2-7, with TRBD2 matching over 10 bases. CDR1 and CDR2 (germline): SGHNT, YYREEE (reference sequence). The V and J ends lost 4 bases and 0 bases, in that order; junction bases with no gene match: 7. The CDR3 length is 16 residues. The CDR3 DNA follows: TGTGCCAGCAGCCCTGCGTCTAGCGGGAGCTCCTACGAGCAGTACTTC. Protein: CASSPASSGSSYEQYF.

V and J are TRBV7-2 and TRBJ1-2, with TRBD1 matching over 12 bases. Germline V lookup: CDR1 SGHTA, CDR2 FQGNSA. After removal of 5 bases from V and 5 bases from J, the junction contained 9 bases not matched to a gene. CDR3 size: 16 residues. CDR3 protein: CASSPSPGQGAYGYTF. The CDR3 coding sequence is TGTGCCAGCAGCCCCTCACCGGGACAGGGGGCATATGGCTACACCTTC.

V is TRBV29-1 and J is TRBJ1-1, with D hard to call. Trimming took 3 bases from V and 2 from J, leaving 7 bases between them. Per the germline V gene, CDR1 is SQVTM and CDR2 is ANQGSEA. The CDR3 runs to 12 residues. DNA of the CDR3: TGCAGCGTTGATCGGGGAAACACTGAAGCTTTCTTT. Translating gives CSVDRGNTEAFF.

V and J are TRBV11-3 and TRBJ2-5, with a weak D call TRBD2 (6 bases). The V end was cut by 1 base, the J end by 5 bases, with 20 bases between. Germline assignment: CDR1 SGHNT and CDR2 YENEEA. CDR3 length equals 17 residues. The CDR3 sequence: CASSLGLSGEDRETQYF. The CDR3 DNA sequence: TGTGCCAGCAGCTTAGGTCTATCGGGAGAGGATCGGGAGACCCAGTACTTC.

This chain links TRBV7-9 with TRBJ2-7; the D gene is possibly TRBD1 (6 bases). Germline V CDR1 and CDR2: SEHNR, FQNEAQ (reference sequence). This CDR3 is built from 15 residues. Deletions cut 5 bases from V and 3 bases from J, with 17 bases between. The CDR3 nucleotides read TGTGCCAGCAGCCCCGACTGGGGGCCCCACTACGAGCAGTACTTC. Protein: CASSPDWGPHYEQYF.

The chain links TRBV6-4 to TRBJ1-1; D may be TRBD1 (5 bases). CDR1 is MRHNA and CDR2 is SNTAGT in the germline V gene. The length of the CDR3 is 11 residues. The V gene lost 7 bases and the J gene lost 5 bases, with 8 bases spanning the gap. The DNA for the CDR3 is TGTGCCAGCATGCAGGGTACTGAAGCTTTCTTT. Translated, it gives CASMQGTEAFF.

The V gene is TRBV28, the J gene TRBJ2-3, with D uncertain. Germline assignment: CDR1 MDHEN and CDR2 SYDVKM. CDR3 size: 12 residues. V was pared by 1 base and J by 6 bases, with 5 bases between. CDR3 sequence: CASSLFLDTQYF. CDR3 in DNA: TGTGCCAGCAGTTTATTTCTTGATACGCAGTATTTT. The entire variable domain, with the rest obtained from reference TRBV28 and TRBJ2-3, is as follows: DVKVTQSSRYLVKRTGEKVFLECVQDMDHENMFWYRQDPGLGLRLIYFSYDVKMKEKGDIPEGYSVSREKKERFSLILESASTNQTSMYLCASSLFLDTQYFGPGTRLTVL.

This clone was picked up one time. The chain carries TRBV27 and TRBJ1-1; no reliable D call. The CDR3 runs 13 residues. Germline V lookup: CDR1 MNHEY, CDR2 SMNVEV (reference sequence). Trimming took 8 bases from V and 0 from J, leaving 10 bases between them. In DNA, the CDR3 is TGTGCCAGCCGCCCTCCTTTGAACACTGAAGCTTTCTTT. Translated: CASRPPLNTEAFF.

DNA for the CDR3: TGTGCCAGCAGTGAGGGGGGGGATACGCAGTATTTT. This codes for CASSEGGDTQYF. The rearrangement joins TRBV6-1 to TRBJ2-3, with TRBD2 matching 7 bases. V lost 3 bases to trimming and J lost 6 bases; unmatched junction nucleotides: 0. This CDR3 spans 12 amino acids. Per germline, CDR1 MNHNS and CDR2 SASEGT.

V and J are TRBV7-2 and TRBJ2-7; D gene ambiguous. V was shortened by 0 bases and J by 7 bases, with 13 bases between the two germline ends. The germline CDR1 and CDR2 sequences are SGHTA and FQGNSA. This CDR3 region has 14 residues. The CDR3 loop is CASSLASLRKEQYF. The CDR3 bases are TGTGCCAGCAGCTTAGCCAGCTTGCGAAAAGAGCAGTACTTC.

V and J are TRBV7-8 and TRBJ1-3, with a tentative D call TRBD1 (6 bases). The ends were cut back, 6 bases at V and 2 bases at J, with 17 bases in the middle. The V gene's germline CDR1 is SGHVS and CDR2 FQNEAQ. CDR3 length equals 16 residues. CDR3 protein: CASRPSGVLAGNTIYF. The CDR3 bases are TGTGCCAGCAGGCCCTCAGGGGTTTTGGCTGGAAACACCATATATTTT.

This clone is a singleton in its sample. V usage is TRBV5-5 and J usage is TRBJ2-1; the D is unclear. Looked up from germline, CDR1 is SGHKS and CDR2 is YYEKEE (reference sequence). CDR3 length equals 14 residues. The V and J ends lost 3 bases and 7 bases respectively, with 14 bases between them. CDR3: CASSSGYQGNEQFF. In nucleotides, the CDR3 is TGTGCCAGCAGCTCCGGCTACCAAGGGAATGAGCAGTTCTTC.

By share, this clone ranks as medium-sized. The chain carries TRBV28 and TRBJ1-1, with 11 nucleotides matching TRBD1. The CDR3 contains 15 residues. The trim removed 4 bases at V and 5 bases at J, leaving 6 bases unmatched. Germline CDR1 and CDR2: MDHEN and SYDVKM. For the CDR3, the DNA is TGTGCCAGCAGTTCCCCGGACAGGGGGCGAACTGAAGCTTTCTTT. Translation gives CASSSPDRGRTEAFF. The full variable domain, its missing parts supplied by reference TRBV28 and TRBJ1-1, is DVKVTQSSRYLVKRTGEKVFLECVQDMDHENMFWYRQDPGLGLRLIYFSYDVKMKEKGDIPEGYSVSREKKERFSLILESASTNQTSMYLCASSSPDRGRTEAFFGQGTRLTVV.

In regard to this clone: One junction end disagrees with the germline gene, perhaps due to a read error. The chain recombines TRBV7-2 with TRBJ1-2; no reliable D call. Per the germline V gene, CDR1 is SGHTA and CDR2 is FQGNSA. The CDR3 sequence is 13 residues long. In DNA, the CDR3 is TGTGCCAGCACCTTAACCCATCGAAATGGCTACACCTTC. Translated: CASTLTHRNGYTF. Variable domain in full (rest from reference TRBV7-2 and TRBJ1-2): GAGVSQSPSNKVTEKGKDVELRCDPISGHTALYWYRQSLGQGLEFLIYFQGNSAPDKSGLPSDRFSAERTGGSVSTLTIQRTQQEDSAVYLCASTLTHRNGYTFGSGTRLTVV.

V is TRBV19 and J is TRBJ1-5; D is possibly TRBD1 (5 bases). Trimming pared 6 bases from V and 7 bases from J, leaving 22 bases between. The CDR3 is made up of 16 amino acids. CDR1 is LNHDA, CDR2 SQIVND, per germline (reference sequence). The CDR3 here is CASSPGRTIVRQPQHF. CDR3 in DNA: TGTGCCAGTAGCCCGGGACGGACTATAGTACGGCAGCCCCAGCATTTT.

V gene TRBV19 combines with J gene TRBJ2-7; 9 bases match TRBD1. Per germline, CDR1 LNHDA and CDR2 SQIVND (reference sequence). The CDR3 spans 14 residues. Germline trimming cut 6 bases from V and 3 bases from J; bases unmatched to any gene: 6. CDR3 region: CASRIGTGNYEQYF. In DNA, the CDR3 is TGTGCCAGTAGGATCGGGACAGGGAACTACGAGCAGTACTTC.

The rearrangement links TRBV7-8 to TRBJ1-4, with D unclear. CDR3 length equals 15 residues. The germline V gene encodes CDR1 SGHVS and CDR2 FQNEAQ. The V and J ends lost 5 bases and 7 bases respectively, with 17 bases between them. The CDR3 DNA reads TGTGCCAGCAGCAAGACGGACCTCGCAAGTGAAAAACTGTTTTTT. It encodes CASSKTDLASEKLFF.

The V and J genes are TRBV7-2 and TRBJ2-1, with D tentatively TRBD1 or TRBD2 (5 bases each). Germline CDR1 reads SGHTA; CDR2 reads FQGNSA. This CDR3 spans 14 amino acids. V lost 5 bases and J 0 bases, leaving 8 bases between the germline ends. CDR3 protein: CASSRDGSYNEQFF. The DNA of the CDR3 is TGTGCCAGCAGCCGGGACGGCTCCTACAATGAGCAGTTCTTC. Complete variable domain (other parts from reference TRBV7-2 and TRBJ2-1): GAGVSQSPSNKVTEKGKDVELRCDPISGHTALYWYRQSLGQGLEFLIYFQGNSAPDKSGLPSDRFSAERTGGSVSTLTIQRTQQEDSAVYLCASSRDGSYNEQFFGPGTRLTVL.

This chain links TRBV14 with TRBJ2-7; 7 bases fit TRBD1. CDR3 length: 15 residues. Germline V CDR1 and CDR2: SGHDN, FVKESK. The V segment lost 5 bases and the J segment 1 base; nucleotides outside the gene matches: 8. The CDR3 DNA is TGTGCCAGCAGCATCCTCCCGGGACAGTCCTACGAGCAGTACTTC. This codes for CASSILPGQSYEQYF.

This chain joins TRBV16 and TRBJ1-3; no firm D call. The germline V and J ends were trimmed by 0 bases and 0 bases, with 6 bases remaining between them. Germline loops: CDR1 KGHSY, CDR2 FQNENV. This CDR3 is 15 amino acids long. CDR3 protein: CASSQSGNSGNTIYF. CDR3 bases: TGTGCCAGCAGCCAATCGGGCAACTCTGGAAACACCATATATTTT.

This clone has just one count. The chain has TRBV27 and TRBJ2-3, with D perhaps matching TRBD1 (5 bases). V lost 6 bases, J lost 2 bases, and 15 bases lay in between. Per germline, CDR1 MNHEY and CDR2 SMNVEV (reference sequence). This CDR3 has 15 amino acids. The CDR3 bases are TGTGCCAGCAGCCCTTGGGGCTTAGCCACAGATACGCAGTATTTT. This gives the protein CASSPWGLATDTQYF.

This clone has only one observation. CDR3 sequence (DNA): TGTGCCAGCAGTGGGGGACAGGGACGTTCACCCCTCCACTTT. It encodes CASSGGQGRSPLHF. The rearrangement joins TRBV6-5 to TRBJ1-6; the match to TRBD1 covers 9 bases. The CDR3 totals 14 residues. V lost 5 bases and J lost 9; bases outside the gene matches: 5. Germline loops: CDR1 MNHEY, CDR2 SVGAGI.

The chain uses TRBV28 and TRBJ1-2; 9 positions agree with TRBD1. The V gene end was trimmed by 3 bases and the J gene end by 8 bases; junction bases not matched to a gene: 7. Germline V lookup: CDR1 MDHEN, CDR2 SYDVKM. This CDR3 region has 14 residues. The CDR3 loop reads CASSLGTGYIGYTF. In DNA, the CDR3 is TGTGCCAGCAGTTTGGGGACAGGGTATATCGGCTACACCTTC.

J is TRBJ2-3 and V is TRBV29-1; D is undetermined. CDR3 length equals 12 residues. The germline V and J ends were trimmed by 4 bases and 0 bases, with 5 bases remaining between them. The V gene's germline CDR1 is SQVTM and CDR2 ANQGSEA. The CDR3 DNA reads as TGCAGCGTTGTTACTAGCACAGATACGCAGTATTTT. Translation gives CSVVTSTDTQYF.

This clone was observed once. This chain links TRBV7-2 with TRBJ2-1; no definite D call. Deletions cut 5 bases from V and 10 bases from J, with 12 bases between. CDR3 length: 12 residues. CDR1 and CDR2 (germline): SGHTA, FQGNSA. The CDR3 region has the DNA TGTGCCAGCAGCCCCGCCGCTCGGGAGCAGTTCTTC. Its translation: CASSPAAREQFF.

The V and J genes are TRBV4-2 and TRBJ2-1; D is undetermined. The CDR3 consists of 12 residues. CDR1 and CDR2 from the germline V gene are LGHNA and YNFKEQ. V lost 0 bases to trimming and J lost 6 bases, with 3 bases between them. The CDR3 here is CASSQEGNEQFF. CDR3 sequence (DNA): TGTGCCAGCAGCCAAGAAGGCAATGAGCAGTTCTTC.